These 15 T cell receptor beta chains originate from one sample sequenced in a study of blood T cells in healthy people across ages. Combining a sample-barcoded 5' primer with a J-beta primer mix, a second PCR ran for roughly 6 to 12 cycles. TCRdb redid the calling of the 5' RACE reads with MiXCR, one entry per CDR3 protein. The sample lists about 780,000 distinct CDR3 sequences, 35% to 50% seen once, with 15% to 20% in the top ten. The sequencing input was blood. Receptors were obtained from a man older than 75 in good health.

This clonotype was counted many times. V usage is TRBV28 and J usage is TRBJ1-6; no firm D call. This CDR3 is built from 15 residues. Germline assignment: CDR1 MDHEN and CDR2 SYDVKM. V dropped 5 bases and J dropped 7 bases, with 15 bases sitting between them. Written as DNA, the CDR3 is TGTGCCAGCAGTCTAGCGGGGAGTTGGAATTCACCCCTCCACTTT. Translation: CASSLAGSWNSPLHF.

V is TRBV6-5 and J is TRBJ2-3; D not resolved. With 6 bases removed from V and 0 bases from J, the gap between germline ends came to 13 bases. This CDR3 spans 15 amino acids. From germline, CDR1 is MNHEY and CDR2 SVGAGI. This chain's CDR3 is CASSPTATSTDTQYF. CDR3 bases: TGTGCCAGCAGCCCTACAGCCACTAGCACAGATACGCAGTATTTT.

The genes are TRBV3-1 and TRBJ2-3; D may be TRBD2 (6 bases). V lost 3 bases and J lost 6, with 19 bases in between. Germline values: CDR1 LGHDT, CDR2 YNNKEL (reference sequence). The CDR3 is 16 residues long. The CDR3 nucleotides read TGTGCCAGCAGCCACCAGGCGGGACTGGGTCCGGATACGCAGTATTTT. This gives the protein CASSHQAGLGPDTQYF.

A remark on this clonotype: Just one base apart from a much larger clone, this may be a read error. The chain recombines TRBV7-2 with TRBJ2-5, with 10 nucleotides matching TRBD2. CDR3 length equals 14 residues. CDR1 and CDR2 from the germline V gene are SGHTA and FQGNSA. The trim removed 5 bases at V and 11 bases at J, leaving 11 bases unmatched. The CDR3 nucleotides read TGTGCCAGCAGCACGGGACTAGCGCGAAATGAGCAGTACTTC. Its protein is CASSTGLARNEQYF.

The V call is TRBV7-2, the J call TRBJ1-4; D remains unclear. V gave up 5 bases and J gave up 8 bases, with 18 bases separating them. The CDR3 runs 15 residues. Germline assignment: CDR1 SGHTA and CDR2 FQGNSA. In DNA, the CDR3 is TGTGCCAGCAGCCCCTCTGGACGGCCGACAGAAAAACTGTTTTTT. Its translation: CASSPSGRPTEKLFF.

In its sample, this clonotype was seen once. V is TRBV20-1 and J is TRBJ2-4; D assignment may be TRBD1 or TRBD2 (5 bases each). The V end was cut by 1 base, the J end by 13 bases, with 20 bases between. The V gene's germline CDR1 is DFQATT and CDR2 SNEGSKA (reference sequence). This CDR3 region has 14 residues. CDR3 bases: TGCAGTGCTAGAGTGGCAGGGAGTGCCTACGTGCAGTACTTC. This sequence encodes CSARVAGSAYVQYF.

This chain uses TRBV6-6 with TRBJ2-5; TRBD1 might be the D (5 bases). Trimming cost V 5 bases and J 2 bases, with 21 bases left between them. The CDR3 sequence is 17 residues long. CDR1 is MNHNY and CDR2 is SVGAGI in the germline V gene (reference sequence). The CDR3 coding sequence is TGTGCCAGCAGTCCACATACCCGGCCAAGGGGACAAGAGACCCAGTACTTC. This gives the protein CASSPHTRPRGQETQYF.

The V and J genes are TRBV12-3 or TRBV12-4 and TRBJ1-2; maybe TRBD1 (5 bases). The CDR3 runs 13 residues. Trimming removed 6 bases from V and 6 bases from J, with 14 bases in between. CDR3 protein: CASSVDKVNGYTF. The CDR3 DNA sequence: TGTGCCAGCAGCGTGGACAAAGTGAATGGCTACACCTTC.

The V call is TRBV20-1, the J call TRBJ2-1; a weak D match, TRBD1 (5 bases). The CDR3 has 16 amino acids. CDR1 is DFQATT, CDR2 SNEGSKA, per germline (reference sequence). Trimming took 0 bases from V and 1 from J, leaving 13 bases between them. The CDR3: CSARDRSRVSYNEQFF. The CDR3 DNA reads TGCAGTGCTAGAGATAGGTCCAGGGTATCCTACAATGAGCAGTTCTTC.

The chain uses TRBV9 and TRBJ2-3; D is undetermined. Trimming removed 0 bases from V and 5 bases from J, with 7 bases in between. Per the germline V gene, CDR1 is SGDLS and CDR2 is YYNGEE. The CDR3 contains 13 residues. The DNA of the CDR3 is TGTGCCAGCAGCGTAGAGGACCGAGATACGCAGTATTTT. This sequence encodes CASSVEDRDTQYF.

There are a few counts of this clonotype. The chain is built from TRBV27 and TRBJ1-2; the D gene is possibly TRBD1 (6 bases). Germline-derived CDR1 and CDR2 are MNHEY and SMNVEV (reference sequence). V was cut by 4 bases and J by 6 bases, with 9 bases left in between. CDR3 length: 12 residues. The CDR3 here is CASSSGGHGYTF. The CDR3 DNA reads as TGTGCCAGCAGTTCCGGGGGGCATGGCTACACCTTC.

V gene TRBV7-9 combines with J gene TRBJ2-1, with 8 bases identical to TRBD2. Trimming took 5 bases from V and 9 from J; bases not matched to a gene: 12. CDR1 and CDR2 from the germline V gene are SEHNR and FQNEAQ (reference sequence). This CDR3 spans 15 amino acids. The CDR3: CASSAGRNGRGEQFF. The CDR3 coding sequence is TGTGCCAGCAGCGCCGGGAGAAACGGGAGGGGTGAGCAGTTCTTC.

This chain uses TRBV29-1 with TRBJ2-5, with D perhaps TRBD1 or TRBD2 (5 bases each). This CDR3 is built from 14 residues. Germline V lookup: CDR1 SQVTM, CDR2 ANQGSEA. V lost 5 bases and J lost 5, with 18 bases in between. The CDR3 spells CSVTGLPESETQYF. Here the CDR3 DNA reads TGCAGCGTTACAGGACTTCCAGAAAGCGAGACCCAGTACTTC.

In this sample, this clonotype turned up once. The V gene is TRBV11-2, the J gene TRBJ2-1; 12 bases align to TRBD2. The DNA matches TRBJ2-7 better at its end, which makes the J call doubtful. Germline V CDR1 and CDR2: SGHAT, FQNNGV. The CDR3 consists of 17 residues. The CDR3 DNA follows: TGTGCCAGCCACAGGGGGAGGACTAGCGGGATCTACAATGAGCAGTACTTC. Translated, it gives CASHRGRTSGIYNEQYF.

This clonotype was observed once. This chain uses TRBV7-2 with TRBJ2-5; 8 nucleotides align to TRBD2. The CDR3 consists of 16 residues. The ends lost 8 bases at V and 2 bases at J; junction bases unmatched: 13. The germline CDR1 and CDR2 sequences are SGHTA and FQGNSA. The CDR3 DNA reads TGTGCCAGCGGCCTTCGGGCTAGCGGGTTTCAAGAGACCCAGTACTTC. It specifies CASGLRASGFQETQYF.